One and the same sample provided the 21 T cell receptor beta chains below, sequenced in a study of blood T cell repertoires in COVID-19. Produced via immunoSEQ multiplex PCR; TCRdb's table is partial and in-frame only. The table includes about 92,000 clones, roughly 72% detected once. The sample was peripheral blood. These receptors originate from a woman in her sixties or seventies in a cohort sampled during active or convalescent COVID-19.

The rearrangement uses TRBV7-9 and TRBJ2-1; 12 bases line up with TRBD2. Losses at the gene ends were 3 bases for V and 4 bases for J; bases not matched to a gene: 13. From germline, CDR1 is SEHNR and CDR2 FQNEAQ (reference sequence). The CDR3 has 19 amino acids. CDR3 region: CASSLTSGGPTLKYNEQFF. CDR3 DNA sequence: TGTGCCAGCAGCTTGACTAGCGGGGGCCCAACCCTAAAATACAATGAGCAGTTCTTC.

This CDR3 is CSVEDLLGAGDGYTF. DNA of the CDR3: TGCAGCGTTGAAGATCTTCTAGGGGCGGGGGATGGCTACACCTTC. The J gene is TRBJ1-2, the V gene TRBV29-1, with D possibly TRBD1 on 5 matching bases. Germline lookup yields CDR1 SQVTM and CDR2 ANQGSEA. The CDR3 length is 15 residues. V was pared by 0 bases and J by 6 bases, with 17 bases between. Full variable domain (outside the CDR3, taken from reference TRBV29-1 and TRBJ1-2): SAVISQKPSRDICQRGTSLTIQCQVDSQVTMMFWYRQQPGQSLTLIATANQGSEATYESGFVIDKFPISRPNLTFSTLTVSNMSPEDSSIYLCSVEDLLGAGDGYTFGSGTRLTVV.

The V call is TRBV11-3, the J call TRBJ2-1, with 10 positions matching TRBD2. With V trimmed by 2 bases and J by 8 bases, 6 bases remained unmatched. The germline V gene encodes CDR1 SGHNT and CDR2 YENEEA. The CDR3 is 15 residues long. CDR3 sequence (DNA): TGTGCCAGCAGCTTACAAGCGGGGGGGCAGGATGAGCAGTTCTTC. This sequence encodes CASSLQAGGQDEQFF.

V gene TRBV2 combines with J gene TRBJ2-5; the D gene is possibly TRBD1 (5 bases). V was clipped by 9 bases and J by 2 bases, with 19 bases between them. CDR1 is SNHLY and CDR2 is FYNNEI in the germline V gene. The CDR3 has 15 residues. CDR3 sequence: CASTSWAGKQETQYF. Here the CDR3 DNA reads TGTGCCAGTACCTCATGGGCAGGGAAACAAGAGACCCAGTACTTC.

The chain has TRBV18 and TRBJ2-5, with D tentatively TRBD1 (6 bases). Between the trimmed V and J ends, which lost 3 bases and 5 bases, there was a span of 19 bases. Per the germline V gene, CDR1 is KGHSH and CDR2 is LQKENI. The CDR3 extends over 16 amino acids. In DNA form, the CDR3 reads TGTGCCAGCTCACCTCAAACAGGGATTGAAGGGGAGACCCAGTACTTC. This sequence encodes CASSPQTGIEGETQYF.

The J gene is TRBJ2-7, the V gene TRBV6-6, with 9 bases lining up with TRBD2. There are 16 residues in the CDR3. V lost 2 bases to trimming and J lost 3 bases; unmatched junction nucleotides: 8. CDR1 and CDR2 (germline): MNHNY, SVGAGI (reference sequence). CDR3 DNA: TGTGCCAGCAGTTACGGCGCTAGCGGGGCCGTCTACGAGCAGTACTTC. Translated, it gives CASSYGASGAVYEQYF.

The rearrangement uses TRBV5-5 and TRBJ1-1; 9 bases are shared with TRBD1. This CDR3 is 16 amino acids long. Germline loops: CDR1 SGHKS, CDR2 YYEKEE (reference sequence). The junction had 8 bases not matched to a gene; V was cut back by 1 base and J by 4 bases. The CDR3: CASSLTGTGRATEAFF. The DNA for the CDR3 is TGTGCCAGCAGCTTGACCGGGACAGGGAGGGCCACTGAAGCTTTCTTT.

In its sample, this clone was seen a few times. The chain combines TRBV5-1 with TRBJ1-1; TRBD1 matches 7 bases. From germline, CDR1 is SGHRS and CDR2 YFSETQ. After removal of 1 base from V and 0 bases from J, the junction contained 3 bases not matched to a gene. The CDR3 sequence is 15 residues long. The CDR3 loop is CASSLRQGMNTEAFF. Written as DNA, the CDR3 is TGCGCCAGCAGCTTGCGACAGGGAATGAACACTGAAGCTTTCTTT.

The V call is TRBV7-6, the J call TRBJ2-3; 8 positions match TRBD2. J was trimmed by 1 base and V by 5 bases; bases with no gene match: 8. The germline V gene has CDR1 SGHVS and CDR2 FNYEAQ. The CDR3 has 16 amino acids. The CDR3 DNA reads TGTGCCAGCAGCAAATCGGGACTAGAGGGCACAGATACGCAGTATTTT. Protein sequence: CASSKSGLEGTDTQYF.

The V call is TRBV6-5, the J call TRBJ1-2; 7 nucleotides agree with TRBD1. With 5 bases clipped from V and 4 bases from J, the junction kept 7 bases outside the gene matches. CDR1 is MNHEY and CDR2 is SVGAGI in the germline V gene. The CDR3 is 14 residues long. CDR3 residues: CASSQDRTLYGYTF. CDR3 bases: TGTGCCAGCAGTCAGGACAGGACTCTCTATGGCTACACCTTC.

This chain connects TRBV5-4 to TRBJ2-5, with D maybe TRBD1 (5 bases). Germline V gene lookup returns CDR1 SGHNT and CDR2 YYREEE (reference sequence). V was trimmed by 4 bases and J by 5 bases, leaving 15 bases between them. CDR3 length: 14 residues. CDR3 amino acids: CASSPDKHRETQYF. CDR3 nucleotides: TGTGCCAGCAGCCCCGACAAGCACAGGGAGACCCAGTACTTC.

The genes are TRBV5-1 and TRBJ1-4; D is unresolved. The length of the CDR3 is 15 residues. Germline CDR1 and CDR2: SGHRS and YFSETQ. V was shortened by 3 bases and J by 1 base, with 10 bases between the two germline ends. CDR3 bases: TGCGCCAGCAGCTCAGGTCTGAAAACTAATGAAAAACTGTTTTTT. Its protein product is CASSSGLKTNEKLFF.

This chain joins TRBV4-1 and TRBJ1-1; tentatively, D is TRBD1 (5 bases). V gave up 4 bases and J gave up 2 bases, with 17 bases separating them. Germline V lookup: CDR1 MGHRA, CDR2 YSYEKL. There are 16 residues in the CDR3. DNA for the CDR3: TGCGCCAGCAGCCCAAGATCCCTCCAGGGAAACACTGAAGCTTTCTTT. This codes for CASSPRSLQGNTEAFF.

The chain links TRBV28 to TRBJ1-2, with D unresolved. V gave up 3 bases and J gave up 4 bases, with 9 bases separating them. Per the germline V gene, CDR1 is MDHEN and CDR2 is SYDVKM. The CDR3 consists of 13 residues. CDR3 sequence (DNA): TGTGCCAGCAGTTTGAGGCTGACCTATGGCTACACCTTC. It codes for CASSLRLTYGYTF.

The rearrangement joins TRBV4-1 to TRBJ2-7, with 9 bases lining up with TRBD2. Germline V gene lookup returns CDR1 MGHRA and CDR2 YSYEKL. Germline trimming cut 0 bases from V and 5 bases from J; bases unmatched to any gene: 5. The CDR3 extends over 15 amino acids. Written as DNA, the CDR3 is TGCGCCAGCAGCCAAGAACGTCTAGCGGGGAACGAGCAGTACTTC. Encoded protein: CASSQERLAGNEQYF.

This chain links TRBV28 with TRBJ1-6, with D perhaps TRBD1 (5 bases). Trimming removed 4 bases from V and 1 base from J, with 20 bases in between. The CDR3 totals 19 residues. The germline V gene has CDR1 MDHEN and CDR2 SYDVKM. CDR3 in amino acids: CASSSPRGGLSSYNSPLHF. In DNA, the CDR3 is TGTGCCAGCAGTTCCCCACGGGGGGGTTTATCATCCTATAATTCACCCCTCCACTTT.

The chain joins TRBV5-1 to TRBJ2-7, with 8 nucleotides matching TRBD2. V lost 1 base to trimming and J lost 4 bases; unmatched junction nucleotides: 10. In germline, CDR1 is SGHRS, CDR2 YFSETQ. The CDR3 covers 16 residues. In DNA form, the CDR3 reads TGCGCCAGCAGCTTGAGACCCGGGACTAGGGCATACGAGCAGTACTTC. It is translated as CASSLRPGTRAYEQYF.

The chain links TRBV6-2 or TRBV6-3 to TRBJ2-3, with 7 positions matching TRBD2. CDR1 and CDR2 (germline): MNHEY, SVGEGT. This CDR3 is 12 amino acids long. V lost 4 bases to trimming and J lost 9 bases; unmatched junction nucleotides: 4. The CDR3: CASSSGTTTQYF. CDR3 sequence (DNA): TGTGCCAGCAGTTCCGGGACTACGACGCAGTATTTT.

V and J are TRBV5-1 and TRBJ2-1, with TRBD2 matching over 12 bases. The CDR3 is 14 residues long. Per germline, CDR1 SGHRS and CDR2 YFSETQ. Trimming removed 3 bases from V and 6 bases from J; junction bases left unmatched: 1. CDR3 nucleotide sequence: TGCGCCAGCAGCTCTAGCGGGGGGGCCAATGAGCAGTTCTTC. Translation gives CASSSSGGANEQFF.

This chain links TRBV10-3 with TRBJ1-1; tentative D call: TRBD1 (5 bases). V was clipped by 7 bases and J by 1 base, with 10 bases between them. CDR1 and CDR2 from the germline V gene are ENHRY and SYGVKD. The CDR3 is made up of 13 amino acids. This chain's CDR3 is CAIKTDRNTEAFF. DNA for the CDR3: TGTGCCATCAAAACCGACAGGAACACTGAAGCTTTCTTT.

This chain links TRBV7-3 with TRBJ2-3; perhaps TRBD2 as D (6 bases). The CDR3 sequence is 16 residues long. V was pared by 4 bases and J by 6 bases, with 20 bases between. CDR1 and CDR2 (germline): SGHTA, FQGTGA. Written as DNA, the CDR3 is TGTGCCAGCAGCTCCTCCCATGGGCTAGCGCACGATACGCAGTATTTT. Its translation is CASSSSHGLAHDTQYF. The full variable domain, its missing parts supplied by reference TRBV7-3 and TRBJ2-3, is GAGVSQTPSNKVTEKGKYVELRCDPISGHTALYWYRQSLGQGPEFLIYFQGTGAADDSGLPNDRFFAVRPEGSVSTLKIQRTERGDSAVYLCASSSSHGLAHDTQYFGPGTRLTVL.